Detailed here is one TCR beta chain. This CDR3 is built from 14 residues. V was pared by 4 bases and J by 7 bases, with 8 bases of the junction left unmatched. Germline lookup yields CDR1 SQVTM and CDR2 ANQGSEA. The table came from immunoSEQ multiplex PCR; TCRdb's copy has only in-frame clones and leaves some out. The table has under 300,000 clones, approximately 85% seen once. Clinical history as reported by participants underpinned cohort assignment. The sample is drawn from a study of blood T cell repertoires in COVID-19. The chain carries TRBV29-1 and TRBJ2-7, with 12 positions matching TRBD1. Sequencing input: PBMCs or T cells enriched from blood (not recorded which). This clonotype was obtained from a woman aged 50 to 60 who had been exposed to COVID-19. Written as DNA, the CDR3 is TGCAGCGTTGCCGGGGACAGGGGGCTGGGTGAGCAGTACTTC. As protein: CSVAGDRGLGEQYF.